This TCR beta chain was retrieved from a study of T cell responses to AZD1222 COVID-19 vaccine. Overall study results and limits: Elevations in Spike-specific TCR breadth and depth followed administration of two AZD1222 doses. Clonal diversity was possibly underestimated; the donors were predominantly white British and more often female. Vaccine-associated CD4 TCRs ranged over spike, dominating at 160-218 and 743-854.

Turning to this clone: Its antigen is unknown.

Method: immunoSEQ multiplex PCR; TCRdb's copy keeps in-frame clones and lacks some. The sample includes about 94,000 clones, 85% of them seen just once. In germline, CDR1 is MNHEY, CDR2 SVGAGI. Germline trimming cut 11 bases from V and 4 bases from J; bases unmatched to any gene: 8. The CDR3 covers 13 residues. The V gene is TRBV6-5, the J gene TRBJ2-3; TRBD2 matches at 8 bases. The sample consisted of peripheral blood, taken 28 days after the second AZD1222 dose. The source of this sequence is an adult who received the AZD1222 COVID-19 vaccine. CDR3 sequence (DNA): TGTGCCGCCCAAGCGGGGGAGGCAGATACGCAGTATTTT. This gives the protein CAAQAGEADTQYF.